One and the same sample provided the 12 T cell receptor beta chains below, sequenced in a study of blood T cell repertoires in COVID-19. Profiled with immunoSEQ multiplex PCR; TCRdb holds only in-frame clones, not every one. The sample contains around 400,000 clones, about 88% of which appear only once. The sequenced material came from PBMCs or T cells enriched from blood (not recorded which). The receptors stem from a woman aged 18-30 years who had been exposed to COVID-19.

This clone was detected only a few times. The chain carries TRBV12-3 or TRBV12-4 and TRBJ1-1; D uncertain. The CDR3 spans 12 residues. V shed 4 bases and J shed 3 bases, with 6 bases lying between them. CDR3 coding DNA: TGTGCCAGCAGTTCCTCTTACACTGAAGCTTTCTTT. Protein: CASSSSYTEAFF.

The CDR3 nucleotides read TGTGCCAGCTCCCAAAGACAGGGGAAGAACACTGAAGCTTTCTTT. Its translation: CASSQRQGKNTEAFF. The chain has TRBV19 and TRBJ1-1, with TRBD1 matching over 8 bases. Trimming took 9 bases from V and 1 from J; bases not matched to a gene: 10. This CDR3 region has 15 residues. Germline CDR1 reads LNHDA; CDR2 reads SQIVND (reference sequence).

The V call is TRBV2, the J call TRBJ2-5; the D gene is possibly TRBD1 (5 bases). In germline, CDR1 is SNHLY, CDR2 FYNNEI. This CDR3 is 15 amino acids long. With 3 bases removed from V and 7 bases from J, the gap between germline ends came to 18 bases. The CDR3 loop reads CASSDAAGSIRTQYF. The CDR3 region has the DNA TGTGCCAGCAGTGATGCGGCAGGGTCCATTAGGACCCAGTACTTC.

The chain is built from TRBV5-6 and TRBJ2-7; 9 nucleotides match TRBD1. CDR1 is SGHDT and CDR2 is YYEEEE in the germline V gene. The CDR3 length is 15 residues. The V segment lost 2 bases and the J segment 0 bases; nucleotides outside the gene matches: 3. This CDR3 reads CASSLLTGGSYEQYF. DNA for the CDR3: TGTGCCAGCAGCTTACTGACAGGGGGCTCCTACGAGCAGTACTTC.

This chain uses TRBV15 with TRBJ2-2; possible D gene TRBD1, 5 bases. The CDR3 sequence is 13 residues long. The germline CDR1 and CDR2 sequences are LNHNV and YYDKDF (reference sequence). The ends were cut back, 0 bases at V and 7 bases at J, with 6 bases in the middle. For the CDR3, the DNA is TGTGCCACCAGCAGAGATAGGGGCGGGGAGCTGTTTTTT. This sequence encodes CATSRDRGGELFF.

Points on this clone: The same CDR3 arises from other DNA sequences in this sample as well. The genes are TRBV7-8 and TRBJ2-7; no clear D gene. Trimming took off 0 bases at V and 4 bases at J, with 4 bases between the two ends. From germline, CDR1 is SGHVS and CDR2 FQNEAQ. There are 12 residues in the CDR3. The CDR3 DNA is TGTGCCAGCAGCTTAGCGGCATACGAGCAGTACTTC. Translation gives CASSLAAYEQYF.

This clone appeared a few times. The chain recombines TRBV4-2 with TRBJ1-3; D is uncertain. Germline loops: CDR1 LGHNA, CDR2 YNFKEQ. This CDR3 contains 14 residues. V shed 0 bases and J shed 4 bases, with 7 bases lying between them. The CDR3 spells CASSQDTVGNTIYF. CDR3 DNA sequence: TGTGCCAGCAGCCAAGATACGGTCGGAAACACCATATATTTT.

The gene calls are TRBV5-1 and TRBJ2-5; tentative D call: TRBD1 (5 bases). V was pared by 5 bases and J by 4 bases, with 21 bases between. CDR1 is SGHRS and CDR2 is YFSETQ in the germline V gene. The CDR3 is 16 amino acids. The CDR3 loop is CASSPGHATFIETQYF. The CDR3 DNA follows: TGCGCCAGCAGTCCCGGACACGCAACCTTTATAGAGACCCAGTACTTC.

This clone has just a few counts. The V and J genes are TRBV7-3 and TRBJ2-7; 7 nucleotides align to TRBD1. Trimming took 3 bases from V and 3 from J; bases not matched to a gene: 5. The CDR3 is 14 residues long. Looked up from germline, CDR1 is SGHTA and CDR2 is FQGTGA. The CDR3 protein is CASSLNGDSYEQYF. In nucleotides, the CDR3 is TGTGCCAGCAGCTTGAACGGGGACAGCTACGAGCAGTACTTC.

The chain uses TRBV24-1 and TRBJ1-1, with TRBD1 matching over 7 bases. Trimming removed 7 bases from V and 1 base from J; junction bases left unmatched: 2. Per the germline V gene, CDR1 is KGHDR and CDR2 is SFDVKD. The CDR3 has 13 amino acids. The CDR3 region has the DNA TGTGCCACCAGGGACAGGTCGAACACTGAAGCTTTCTTT. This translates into CATRDRSNTEAFF.

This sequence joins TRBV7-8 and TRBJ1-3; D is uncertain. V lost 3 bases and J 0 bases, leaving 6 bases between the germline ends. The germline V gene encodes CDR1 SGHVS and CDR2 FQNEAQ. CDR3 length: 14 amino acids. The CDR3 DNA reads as TGTGCCAGCAGCTTGGAGTTCTCTGGAAACACCATATATTTT. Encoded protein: CASSLEFSGNTIYF.

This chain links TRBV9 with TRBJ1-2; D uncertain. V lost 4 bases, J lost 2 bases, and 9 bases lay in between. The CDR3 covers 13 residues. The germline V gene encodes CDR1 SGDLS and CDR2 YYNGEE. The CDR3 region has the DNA TGTGCCAGCAGCCCGACACAGAACTATGGCTACACCTTC. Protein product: CASSPTQNYGYTF.